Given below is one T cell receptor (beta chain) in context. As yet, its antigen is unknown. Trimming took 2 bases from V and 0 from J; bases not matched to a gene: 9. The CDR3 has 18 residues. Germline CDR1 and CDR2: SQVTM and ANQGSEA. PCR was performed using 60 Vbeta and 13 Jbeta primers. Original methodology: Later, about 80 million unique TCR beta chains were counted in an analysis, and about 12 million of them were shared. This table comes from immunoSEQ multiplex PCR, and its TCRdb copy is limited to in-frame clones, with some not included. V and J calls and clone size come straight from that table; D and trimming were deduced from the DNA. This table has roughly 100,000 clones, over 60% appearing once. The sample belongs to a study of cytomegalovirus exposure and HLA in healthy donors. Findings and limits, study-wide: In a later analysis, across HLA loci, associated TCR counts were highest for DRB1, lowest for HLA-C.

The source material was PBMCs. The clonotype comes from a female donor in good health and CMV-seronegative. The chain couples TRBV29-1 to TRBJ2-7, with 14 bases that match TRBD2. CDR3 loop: CSVELVRLAGGISYEQYF. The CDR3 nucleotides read TGCAGCGTTGAACTCGTAAGACTAGCGGGAGGGATCTCCTACGAGCAGTACTTC.